The sequence of this TCR beta chain was determined in a study of cytomegalovirus exposure and HLA in healthy donors. Study observations and caveats: A later analysis by the authors found several of the most significant clusters apparently linked to common viral pathogens. When a later analysis compared HLA-associated TCR beta chains with equally common others, the HLA-associated chains turned out to be more clonally expanded and to have lower generation probabilities. According to the study, 160 or so TCR beta chains were cytomegalovirus-associated.

About this clone: Its specificity is unknown.

This CDR3 is built from 17 residues. Germline trimming cut 3 bases from V and 4 bases from J; bases unmatched to any gene: 11. Germline assignment: CDR1 SNHLY and CDR2 FYNNEI. Researchers ran the PCR with 60 Vbeta and 13 Jbeta primers. Data came from immunoSEQ multiplex PCR; TCRdb stores just in-frame clones and leaves some out. Seen here are approximately 180,000 clones, approximately 78% observed once, and the top ten hold about 1.7%. Every donor was a healthy person donating bone marrow. The specimen was PBMCs. This chain uses TRBV2 with TRBJ2-3, with 9 bases identical to TRBD2. The sequence derives from a young woman in good health and CMV-seronegative. The chain's CDR3 is CASSDVGRREGPDTQYF. In DNA form, the CDR3 reads TGTGCCAGCAGTGACGTAGGGCGGCGGGAGGGCCCAGATACGCAGTATTTT. The complete variable domain, with remaining parts taken from reference TRBV2 and TRBJ2-3, reads EPEVTQTPSHQVTQMGQEVILRCVPISNHLYFYWYRQILGQKVEFLVSFYNNEISEKSEIFDDQFSVERPDGSNFTLKIRSTKLEDSAMYFCASSDVGRREGPDTQYFGPGTRLTVL.